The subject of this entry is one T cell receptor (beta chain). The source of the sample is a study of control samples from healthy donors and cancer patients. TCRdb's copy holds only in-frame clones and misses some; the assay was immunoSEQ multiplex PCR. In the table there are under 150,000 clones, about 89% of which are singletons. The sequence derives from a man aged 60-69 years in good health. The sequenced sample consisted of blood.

The DNA for the CDR3 is TGTGCCAGCAGTTCTCGGGGCACCTACTATGGCTACACCTTC. It is translated as CASSSRGTYYGYTF. The chain combines TRBV6-2 or TRBV6-3 with TRBJ1-2, with a possible D match to TRBD1 (5 bases). V was cut by 4 bases and J by 3 bases, with 12 bases left in between. This CDR3 spans 14 amino acids. The germline CDR1 and CDR2 sequences are MNHEY and SVGEGT.